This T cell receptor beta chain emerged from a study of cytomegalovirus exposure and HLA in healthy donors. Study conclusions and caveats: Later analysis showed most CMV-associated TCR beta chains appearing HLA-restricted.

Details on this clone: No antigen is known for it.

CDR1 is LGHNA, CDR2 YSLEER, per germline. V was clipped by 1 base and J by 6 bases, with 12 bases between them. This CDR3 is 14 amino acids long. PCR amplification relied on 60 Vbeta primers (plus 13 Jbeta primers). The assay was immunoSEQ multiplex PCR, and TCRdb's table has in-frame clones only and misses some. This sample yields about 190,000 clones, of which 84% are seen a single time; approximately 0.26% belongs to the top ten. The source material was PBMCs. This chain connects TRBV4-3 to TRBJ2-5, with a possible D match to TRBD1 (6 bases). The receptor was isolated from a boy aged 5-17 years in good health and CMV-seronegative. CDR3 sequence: CASSQGRGIQTQYF. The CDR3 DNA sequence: TGCGCCAGCAGCCAAGGCAGGGGCATCCAGACCCAGTACTTC.